The clone carrying this TCR beta chain has more than one count but fewer than ten. The data were produced by immunoSEQ multiplex PCR, yet TCRdb's version contains in-frame clones alone and is incomplete. The sample has some 56,000 clones, over 65% seen once. The record originates from a study of PD-L1 blockade in urothelial cancer. The time point: pretreatment peripheral blood. The V and J ends lost 7 bases and 2 bases respectively, with 12 bases between them. CDR3 length: 14 amino acids. Germline loops: CDR1 LNHDA, CDR2 SQIVND (reference sequence). The sequence was obtained from a man in his fifties with urothelial cancer. This chain connects TRBV19 to TRBJ1-3, with D perhaps TRBD1 (5 bases). This material consisted of PBMCs, taken around atezolizumab (anti-PD-L1) treatment. The CDR3 nucleotides read TGTGCCAGTACCCCGCAGGGCGCTGGAAACACCATATATTTT. Amino acids: CASTPQGAGNTIYF.